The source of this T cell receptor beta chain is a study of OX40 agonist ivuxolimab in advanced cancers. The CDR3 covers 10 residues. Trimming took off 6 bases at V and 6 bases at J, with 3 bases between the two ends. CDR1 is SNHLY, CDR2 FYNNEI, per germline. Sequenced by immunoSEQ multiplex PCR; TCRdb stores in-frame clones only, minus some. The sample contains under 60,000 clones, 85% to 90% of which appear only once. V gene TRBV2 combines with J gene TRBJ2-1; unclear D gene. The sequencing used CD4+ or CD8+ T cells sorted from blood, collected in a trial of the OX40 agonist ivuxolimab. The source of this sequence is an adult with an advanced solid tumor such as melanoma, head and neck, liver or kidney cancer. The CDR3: CASRFNEQFF. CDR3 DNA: TGTGCCAGCAGATTCAATGAGCAGTTCTTC.